These 9 T cell receptor beta chains were sequenced from one sample in a study of blood T cell repertoires in COVID-19. This table comes from immunoSEQ multiplex PCR, and its TCRdb copy is limited to in-frame clones, with some not included. The data show 150,000 to 200,000 clones, more than 70% seen once. Sequencing was carried out using peripheral blood. The receptor source for this set is a woman in her twenties or thirties with acute or convalescent COVID-19.

This clone was detected once. The chain combines TRBV19 with TRBJ2-1; D is uncertain. The CDR3 covers 13 residues. Germline assignment: CDR1 LNHDA and CDR2 SQIVND (reference sequence). Between the trimmed V and J ends, which lost 5 bases and 2 bases, there was a span of 7 bases. The CDR3 reads CASSSGPYNEQFF. DNA for the CDR3: TGTGCCAGTAGTTCTGGGCCCTACAATGAGCAGTTCTTC.

The chain is built from TRBV11-3 and TRBJ2-1; 8 bases are a match to TRBD1. CDR3 length: 14 amino acids. The junction had 8 bases not matched to a gene; V was cut back by 5 bases and J by 8 bases. Germline V gene lookup returns CDR1 SGHNT and CDR2 YENEEA. In DNA, the CDR3 is TGTGCCAGCAGCCCCAGGGGGCGCTGGGATGAGCAGTTCTTC. Its translation: CASSPRGRWDEQFF.

The chain links TRBV7-2 to TRBJ1-2, with 10 bases lining up with TRBD1. CDR1 is SGHTA, CDR2 FQGNSA, per germline. J was trimmed by 4 bases and V by 5 bases; bases with no gene match: 4. CDR3 length equals 14 residues. The DNA for the CDR3 is TGTGCCAGCAGCGTCGGGACAGGGGTCTATGGCTACACCTTC. It specifies CASSVGTGVYGYTF.

This chain links TRBV6-5 with TRBJ2-5, with 14 bases matching TRBD2. The CDR3 is 15 residues long. The V gene end was trimmed by 5 bases and the J gene end by 4 bases; junction bases not matched to a gene: 3. CDR1 is MNHEY and CDR2 is SVGAGI in the germline V gene. In DNA form, the CDR3 reads TGTGCCAGCAGTCCGACTAGCGGGAGGGGAGAGACCCAGTACTTC. It translates to CASSPTSGRGETQYF.

The table lists this clone with a count of one. The chain carries TRBV28 and TRBJ1-1, with D unclear. CDR1 and CDR2 (germline): MDHEN, SYDVKM. CDR3 length: 13 residues. V lost 2 bases and J 1 base, leaving 5 bases between the germline ends. CDR3 nucleotide sequence: TGTGCCAGCAGTTTAGCAGGGAACACTGAAGCTTTCTTT. Translating it yields CASSLAGNTEAFF. Full variable domain (rest looked up from reference TRBV28 and TRBJ1-1): DVKVTQSSRYLVKRTGEKVFLECVQDMDHENMFWYRQDPGLGLRLIYFSYDVKMKEKGDIPEGYSVSREKKERFSLILESASTNQTSMYLCASSLAGNTEAFFGQGTRLTVV.

The rearrangement links TRBV6-5 to TRBJ1-2; tentatively, D is TRBD1 (6 bases). V lost 6 bases and J lost 4, with 18 bases in between. The CDR3 covers 15 residues. Germline V gene sequence: CDR1 MNHEY, CDR2 SVGAGI. DNA for the CDR3: TGTGCCAGCAGCTCTCCCGGGACACCCCCCTATGGCTACACCTTC. Its translation is CASSSPGTPPYGYTF.

The rearrangement joins TRBV3-1 (or the pseudogene TRBV3-2) to TRBJ2-7; possible D gene TRBD2, 5 bases. The CDR3 has 12 residues. Trimming stripped 4 bases from V and 3 bases from J, with 7 bases between. Germline-derived CDR1 and CDR2 are LGHDT and YNNKEL (reference sequence). The CDR3, as DNA: TGTGCCAGCAGCCTCGGGGACTACGAGCAGTACTTC. Translated, it gives CASSLGDYEQYF.

The CDR3 DNA reads as TGTGCCAGTACTCCCCTTGTACCCAATGAGCAGTTCTTC. This translates into CASTPLVPNEQFF. V and J are TRBV28 and TRBJ2-1; D uncertain. The V gene's germline CDR1 is MDHEN and CDR2 SYDVKM. CDR3 size: 13 residues. V lost 9 bases and J lost 6, with 15 bases in between.

The V call is TRBV7-9, the J call TRBJ1-6, with D hard to call. There are 15 residues in the CDR3. The germline V gene encodes CDR1 SEHNR and CDR2 FQNEAQ (reference sequence). V was pared by 5 bases and J by 0 bases, with 8 bases between. In DNA form, the CDR3 reads TGTGCCAGCAGCCTAGATAGCTCCTATAATTCACCCCTCCACTTT. The encoded protein is CASSLDSSYNSPLHF.